This T cell receptor (beta chain) was documented in a study of T cell responses to AZD1222 COVID-19 vaccine. Study-level points and caveats: The donors showed a predominance of white British ancestry and of females, with possible underestimation of clonal diversity. The study found vaccine-associated CD4 TCRs spanning spike, dominant at 160-218 and 743-854. Spike-specific TCR breadth rose after two AZD1222 doses, and depth rose as well.

Points on this clone: What it binds is unknown.

Measured with immunoSEQ multiplex PCR; TCRdb has only the in-frame clones, and not every one. The sample holds more than 80,000 clones, less than 95% seen once. The CDR3 runs 16 residues. Germline loops: CDR1 SNHLY, CDR2 FYNNEI. The V end was cut by 6 bases, the J end by 0 bases, with 14 bases between. The material sequenced was peripheral blood, taken 28 days after the second AZD1222 dose. J is TRBJ2-2 and V is TRBV2, with D maybe TRBD1 (6 bases). This clonotype was sampled from an adult who received the AZD1222 COVID-19 vaccine. Here the CDR3 reads CASSEQGNANTGELFF. In DNA form, the CDR3 reads TGTGCCAGCAGCGAGCAGGGGAACGCGAACACCGGGGAGCTGTTTTTT.